This T cell receptor beta chain is from a study of cytomegalovirus exposure and HLA in healthy donors. The study, taken as a whole, reports: Fewer N-insertions (relative to the approximately 670-donor mean) were reportedly seen in an Asian-associated ancestry cluster in a later analysis. Presence/absence results assume similar sequencing depth per donor, which may not hold. In most subjects, TCR beta sequences reportedly gave accurate predictions of HLA-A and HLA-B alleles. TCR association rates varied by HLA locus in a later analysis, with DRB1 highest and HLA-C lowest.

Primers for the PCR totalled 60 Vbeta and 13 Jbeta. Sequencing used immunoSEQ multiplex PCR; TCRdb keeps in-frame clones, though not all of them. Of about 140,000 clones listed, about 80% are singletons. The CDR3 loop spans 16 amino acids. Of note for this clone: What it binds is unknown.

The V and J genes are TRBV21-1 and TRBJ2-2; no check of the table's D call, TRBD1, against the DNA was made. TRBV21-1 is assigned pseudogene status. Sequencing was carried out using PBMCs. This receptor was identified in a male donor in good health and CMV-seropositive. The CDR3 loop reads CASSNLGRYLGGELFF. CDR3 coding DNA: TGTGCCAGCAGCAATTTGGGCAGGTATTTGGGCGGGGAGCTGTTTTTT.